These 28 T cell receptor beta chains originate from one sample sequenced in a study of T-cell memory formation after mild COVID-19. Each CDR3 protein is one row after TCRdb ran MiXCR on the 5' RACE reads. The profile covers approximately 500,000 distinct CDR3 sequences, with approximately 23% appearing a single time and around 13% taken by the ten largest. Sequenced: PBMCs or a T cell subset sorted from them (not recorded which). The receptors were sampled from an adult woman who had mild COVID-19 (a few samples of this study predate the infection). Cell type and time point are not known.

Only a few counts were recorded for this clonotype. CDR3 nucleotides: TGCGCCAGCAGCCAAGGGCACTATACCGGGGAGCTGTTTTTT. Amino acid sequence: CASSQGHYTGELFF. The genes are TRBV4-1 and TRBJ2-2; D is ambiguous. Looked up from germline, CDR1 is MGHRA and CDR2 is YSYEKL. Between the trimmed V and J ends, which lost 1 base and 5 bases, there was a span of 8 bases. The CDR3 spans 14 residues.

This clonotype appeared a few times. V gene TRBV15 combines with J gene TRBJ2-4; D gene uncertain. The V end lost 5 bases, the J end lost 0 bases, and 8 bases lay between the germline ends. The CDR3 has 14 amino acids. Germline CDR1 is LNHNV and CDR2 is YYDKDF (reference sequence). The chain's CDR3 is CATSRALAKNIQYF. CDR3 coding DNA: TGTGCCACCAGCCGGGCTCTAGCCAAAAACATTCAGTACTTC.

The gene calls are TRBV6-2 or TRBV6-3 and TRBJ2-1; D call uncertain. CDR1 is MNHEY, CDR2 SVGEGT, per germline. V was clipped by 7 bases and J by 0 bases, with 16 bases between them. This CDR3 is 16 amino acids long. The CDR3 here is CASTRIRVSSYNEQFF. CDR3 coding DNA: TGTGCCAGCACCCGCATCCGGGTGAGCTCCTACAATGAGCAGTTCTTC.

The rearrangement joins TRBV20-1 to TRBJ2-1, with 11 bases that match TRBD2. The CDR3 covers 16 residues. Unmatched junction bases numbered 10, after V lost 6 bases and J lost 3 bases. Germline V gene sequence: CDR1 DFQATT, CDR2 SNEGSKA (reference sequence). The CDR3 DNA is TGCAGTGCCGGGGGTGGGCTAGCGGGAGGCTACAATGAGCAGTTCTTC. Encoded protein: CSAGGGLAGGYNEQFF.

CDR3 amino acids: CASSEAVSSYNEQFF. In DNA, the CDR3 is TGTGCCAGCTCCGAAGCGGTGAGCTCCTACAATGAGCAGTTCTTC. The V gene is TRBV7-6, the J gene TRBJ2-1, with TRBD2 as a possible D gene (5 bases). From germline, CDR1 is SGHVS and CDR2 FNYEAQ. The ends were cut back, 8 bases at V and 0 bases at J, with 14 bases in the middle. The CDR3 loop spans 15 amino acids. The whole variable domain, remainder taken from reference TRBV7-6 and TRBJ2-1, is GAGVSQSPRYKVTKRGQDVALRCDPISGHVSLYWYRQALGQGPEFLTYFNYEAQQDKSGLPNDRFSAERPEGSISTLTIQRTEQRDSAMYRCASSEAVSSYNEQFFGPGTRLTVL.

This clonotype was counted a few times. The chain uses TRBV5-1 and TRBJ2-5; perhaps TRBD1 as D (6 bases). V lost 2 bases and J 4 bases, leaving 18 bases between the germline ends. Germline loops: CDR1 SGHRS, CDR2 YFSETQ. The CDR3 has 16 amino acids. CDR3 amino acids: CASSFQGRQSRETQYF. In DNA, the CDR3 is TGCGCCAGCAGCTTCCAGGGGCGCCAGTCGCGAGAGACCCAGTACTTC.

This rearrangement joins TRBV6-1 to TRBJ1-1; 8 bases agree with TRBD1. Germline CDR1 reads MNHNS; CDR2 reads SASEGT. This CDR3 region has 14 residues. With V trimmed by 3 bases and J by 10 bases, 10 bases remained unmatched. The chain's CDR3 is CASSEGPGQGGAFF. CDR3 nucleotides: TGTGCCAGCAGTGAGGGGCCCGGACAGGGAGGAGCTTTCTTT.

The gene calls are TRBV29-1 and TRBJ2-7; D is ambiguous. V was pared by 7 bases and J by 4 bases, with 11 bases between. CDR3 length equals 11 residues. Germline V gene sequence: CDR1 SQVTM, CDR2 ANQGSEA. CDR3 nucleotide sequence: TGCAGCGCACTGGAGAATTACGAGCAGTACTTC. It yields the protein CSALENYEQYF.

This clonotype was observed a few times. The chain combines TRBV5-4 with TRBJ1-4; D is ambiguous. V lost 4 bases, J lost 5 bases, and 12 bases lay in between. This CDR3 has 14 residues. From germline, CDR1 is SGHNT and CDR2 YYREEE (reference sequence). CDR3 nucleotides: TGTGCCAGCAGCACCCAAGGACTCAATGAAAAACTGTTTTTT. It specifies CASSTQGLNEKLFF.

This chain joins TRBV12-5 and TRBJ2-2, with TRBD1 as a possible D gene (5 bases). Germline V gene lookup returns CDR1 LGHNT and CDR2 FRNRAP. The CDR3 covers 14 residues. Deletions cut 6 bases from V and 5 bases from J, with 13 bases between. The CDR3 spells CASGQGSSTGELFF. CDR3 nucleotides: TGTGCTAGTGGCCAGGGAAGCAGTACCGGGGAGCTGTTTTTT. The full variable domain, rest sourced from reference TRBV12-5 and TRBJ2-2, is DARVTQTPRHKVTEMGQEVTMRCQPILGHNTVFWYRQTMMQGLELLAYFRNRAPLDDSGMPKDRFSAEMPDATLATLKIQPSEPRDSAVYFCASGQGSSTGELFFGEGSRLTVL.

Here the CDR3 DNA reads TGCAGTGCTAGATCCCTAGCGGGCGCGACCTACGAGCAGTACTTC. This gives the protein CSARSLAGATYEQYF. The chain employs TRBV20-1 and TRBJ2-7, with 8 bases lining up with TRBD2. CDR1 DFQATT and CDR2 SNEGSKA come from the germline V gene (reference sequence). The CDR3 runs 15 residues. J lost 2 bases, V lost 2 bases, and 8 bases had no gene match.

Only a few counts were recorded for this clonotype. V usage is TRBV20-1 and J usage is TRBJ2-2, with TRBD1 as a possible D gene (5 bases). The CDR3 consists of 13 residues. Trimming cost V 0 bases and J 4 bases, with 6 bases left between them. CDR1 is DFQATT and CDR2 is SNEGSKA in the germline V gene (reference sequence). CDR3 in amino acids: CSARDRVTGELFF. The CDR3 nucleotides read TGCAGTGCTAGAGACAGGGTCACCGGGGAGCTGTTTTTT.

This clonotype was picked up a small number of times. The chain combines TRBV5-6 with TRBJ2-1; maybe TRBD1 (6 bases). Trimming took 3 bases from V and 6 from J, leaving 13 bases between them. CDR1 is SGHDT and CDR2 is YYEEEE in the germline V gene. The CDR3 contains 14 residues. For the CDR3, the DNA is TGTGCCAGCAGCTGGGGGCGCCAGCGCAATGAGCAGTTCTTC. Amino acid sequence: CASSWGRQRNEQFF.

The chain combines TRBV30 with TRBJ2-1; 7 nucleotides match TRBD2. After removal of 5 bases from V and 0 bases from J, the junction contained 7 bases not matched to a gene. CDR1 GTSNPN and CDR2 SVGIG come from the germline V gene (reference sequence). This CDR3 is built from 15 residues. The CDR3 nucleotides read TGTGCCTGGGATAGCGGGTTAAGCTCCTACAATGAGCAGTTCTTC. Its protein is CAWDSGLSSYNEQFF.

This clonotype was observed at least ten times. The CDR3 nucleotides are TGTGCCAGCAGGGCCGGGACCGTGAACACCGGGGAGCTGTTTTTT. Its protein product is CASRAGTVNTGELFF. The rearrangement joins TRBV5-5 to TRBJ2-2; D possibly matches TRBD1 or TRBD2 (5 bases each). Per germline, CDR1 SGHKS and CDR2 YYEKEE (reference sequence). The CDR3 has 15 amino acids. V gave up 5 bases and J gave up 1 base, with 12 bases separating them.

In its sample, this clonotype was seen a few times. A read error may produce the germline difference seen at one junction end. V gene TRBV4-1 combines with J gene TRBJ1-1; possibly TRBD1 for D (6 bases). CDR1 and CDR2 from the germline V gene are MGHRA and YSYEKL. The CDR3 has 13 amino acids. The CDR3 DNA reads as TGCGCCAGCAGCCATATCCGGGACACTAAAGCTTTCTTT. It yields the protein CASSHIRDTKAFF.

The V call is TRBV5-6, the J call TRBJ2-1, with unresolved D. CDR3 length: 13 residues. CDR1 is SGHDT and CDR2 is YYEEEE in the germline V gene. Trimming left V 3 bases short and J 5 bases short, with 9 bases between. CDR3 in DNA: TGTGCCAGCAGCTGGGCTGGAAACAATGAGCAGTTCTTC. Translation: CASSWAGNNEQFF. The whole variable domain, filled in from reference TRBV5-6 and TRBJ2-1, reads DAGVTQSPTHLIKTRGQQVTLRCSPKSGHDTVSWYQQALGQGPQFIFQYYEEEERQRGNFPDRFSGHQFPNYSSELNVNALLLGDSALYLCASSWAGNNEQFFGPGTRLTVL.

There are a few counts of this clonotype. The genes are TRBV5-5 and TRBJ2-7, with D perhaps TRBD1 (6 bases). CDR1 is SGHKS and CDR2 is YYEKEE in the germline V gene (reference sequence). Trimming removed 2 bases from V and 3 bases from J, with 18 bases in between. The CDR3 contains 16 residues. The CDR3 loop reads CASSLTWDMGDYEQYF. CDR3 bases: TGTGCCAGCAGCTTAACCTGGGACATGGGGGACTACGAGCAGTACTTC.

This clonotype occurred many times. This chain uses TRBV24-1 with TRBJ2-3; the D is unclear. From germline, CDR1 is KGHDR and CDR2 SFDVKD. The CDR3 length is 16 residues. V was pared by 4 bases and J by 2 bases, with 15 bases between. The CDR3 here is CATSDPRSGDTDTQYF. CDR3 in DNA: TGTGCCACCAGTGACCCTCGGTCAGGCGACACAGATACGCAGTATTTT.

The sample holds many counts of this clonotype. V and J are TRBV29-1 and TRBJ2-2; D remains ambiguous. The CDR3 loop spans 11 amino acids. In germline, CDR1 is SQVTM, CDR2 ANQGSEA. The V end was cut by 4 bases, the J end by 3 bases, with 3 bases between. In nucleotides, the CDR3 is TGCAGCGTTGCCGACACCGGGGAGCTGTTTTTT. Amino acid sequence: CSVADTGELFF.

The gene calls are TRBV25-1 and TRBJ2-3; D gene ambiguous. Germline CDR1 and CDR2: MGHDK and SYGVNS. The CDR3 covers 12 residues. V shed 8 bases and J shed 4 bases, with 10 bases lying between them. The CDR3 spells CASARAADTQYF. The CDR3 coding sequence is TGTGCCAGCGCAAGGGCCGCAGATACGCAGTATTTT.

The chain uses TRBV30 and TRBJ1-5; 7 bases are a match to TRBD1. The ends lost 3 bases at V and 2 bases at J; junction bases unmatched: 13. CDR1 and CDR2 from the germline V gene are GTSNPN and SVGIG (reference sequence). The CDR3 covers 17 residues. The DNA of the CDR3 is TGTGCCTGGAGGGAAAAGGGGGCGAGCTCGGGCAATCAGCCCCAGCATTTT. Translation: CAWREKGASSGNQPQHF.

The J gene is TRBJ2-3, the V gene TRBV15; D uncertain. Germline V gives CDR1 LNHNV, CDR2 YYDKDF (reference sequence). The CDR3 contains 13 residues. V gave up 5 bases and J gave up 8 bases, with 14 bases separating them. CDR3 amino acids: CATSATELGTQYF. The CDR3 DNA follows: TGTGCCACCAGCGCGACCGAGCTAGGTACGCAGTATTTT.

V and J are TRBV7-8 and TRBJ2-5, with TRBD2 matching 10 bases. Unmatched junction bases numbered 11, after V lost 7 bases and J lost 6 bases. Germline CDR1 and CDR2: SGHVS and FQNEAQ. The CDR3 has 15 amino acids. CDR3 region: CASTFQRGGGQTQYF. As DNA, the CDR3 is TGTGCCAGCACCTTTCAGCGGGGGGGCGGGCAGACCCAGTACTTC.

The V call is TRBV9, the J call TRBJ2-7, with TRBD1 identical over 7 bases. The CDR3 extends over 14 amino acids. CDR1 is SGDLS and CDR2 is YYNGEE in the germline V gene. The junction had 10 bases not matched to a gene; V was cut back by 3 bases and J by 7 bases. DNA for the CDR3: TGTGCCAGCAGCGCCGGGACAGCTACATGGGAGCAGTACTTC. Its translation: CASSAGTATWEQYF.

The table lists this clonotype with a few counts. The J gene is TRBJ2-7, the V gene TRBV9; D is perhaps TRBD1 (9 bases). The CDR3 contains 16 residues. Trimming stripped 4 bases from V and 4 bases from J, with 21 bases between. CDR1 and CDR2 (germline): SGDLS, YYNGEE. CDR3 DNA: TGTGCCAGCAGCAGCCGGGACAGGGCGGGGGGATACGAGCAGTACTTC. Translation: CASSSRDRAGGYEQYF. Using reference TRBV9 and TRBJ2-7 for the parts outside the CDR3, the full variable domain is DSGVTQTPKHLITATGQRVTLRCSPRSGDLSVYWYQQSLDQGLQFLIQYYNGEERAKGNILERFSAQQFPDLHSELNLSSLELGDSALYFCASSSRDRAGGYEQYFGPGTRLTVT.

This clonotype was recorded a few times. V gene TRBV7-2 combines with J gene TRBJ2-5; D is possibly TRBD2 (6 bases). Trimming pared 6 bases from V and 5 bases from J, leaving 16 bases between. The CDR3 extends over 14 amino acids. Germline V gene lookup returns CDR1 SGHTA and CDR2 FQGNSA. CDR3 loop: CASRGGRGGETQYF. The CDR3 DNA reads as TGTGCCAGCAGAGGTGGGAGAGGAGGGGAGACCCAGTACTTC.

This clonotype was recorded a few times. The chain uses TRBV20-1 and TRBJ2-1, with 9 bases that match TRBD2. The J segment lost 5 bases and the V segment lost 8 bases, leaving 10 bases of the junction unmatched. Germline V gene data show CDR1 as DFQATT and CDR2 as SNEGSKA (reference sequence). The CDR3 loop spans 14 amino acids. For the CDR3, the DNA is TGCAGTTCATCCGTGCGGGGGGGTAACAATGAGCAGTTCTTC. It specifies CSSSVRGGNNEQFF.